This T cell receptor (beta chain) was found in a study of shared clonotypes between healthy human individuals. This CDR3 has 13 residues. Germline assignment: CDR1 SGHNT and CDR2 YYREEE (reference sequence). The J segment lost 9 bases and the V segment lost 10 bases, leaving 12 bases of the junction unmatched. The data were produced by immunoSEQ multiplex PCR, yet TCRdb's version contains in-frame clones alone and is incomplete. The sample shows a few million clones, more than 90% of them seen only once. The sequenced material came from naive CD4+ T cells sorted from blood. As for subset: CD45RA+ positively selected. The chain has TRBV5-4 and TRBJ2-1; 8 bases are a match to TRBD1. The sequence was obtained from a man aged 18 to 30 in good health. The CDR3 protein is CALSRQGMGEQFF. For the CDR3, the DNA is TGTGCCTTATCCCGACAGGGGATGGGTGAGCAGTTCTTC.